One TCR beta chain is described in this entry. Here immunoSEQ multiplex PCR was the method, and the copy in TCRdb shows in-frame clones only, minus some. The sample carries over 85,000 clones, more than 95% recorded once. The CDR3 contains 14 residues. Per the germline V gene, CDR1 is LNHNV and CDR2 is YYDKDF (reference sequence). Between the trimmed V and J ends, which lost 1 base and 7 bases, there was a span of 11 bases. The data originate from a study of siplizumab effects on memory and regulatory T cells. The TCR sequence derives from a human donor in good health. Sequences were obtained from naive CD4+ T cells sorted from blood. The rearrangement uses TRBV15 and TRBJ2-1, with TRBD1 as a possible D gene (5 bases). The CDR3 reads CATSRGGPRNEQFF. The CDR3 region has the DNA TGTGCCACCAGCAGAGGGGGCCCAAGGAATGAGCAGTTCTTC.